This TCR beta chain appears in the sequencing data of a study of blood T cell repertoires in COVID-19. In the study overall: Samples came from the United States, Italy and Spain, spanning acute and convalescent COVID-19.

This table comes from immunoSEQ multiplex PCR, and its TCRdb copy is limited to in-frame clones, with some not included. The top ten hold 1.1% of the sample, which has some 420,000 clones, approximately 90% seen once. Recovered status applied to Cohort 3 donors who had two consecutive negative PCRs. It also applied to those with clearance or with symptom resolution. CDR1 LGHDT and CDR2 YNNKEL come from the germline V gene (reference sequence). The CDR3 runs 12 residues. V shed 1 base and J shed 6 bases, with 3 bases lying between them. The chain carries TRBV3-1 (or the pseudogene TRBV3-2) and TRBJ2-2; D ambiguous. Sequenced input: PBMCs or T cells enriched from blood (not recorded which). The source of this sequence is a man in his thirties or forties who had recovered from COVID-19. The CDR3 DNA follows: TGTGCCAGCAGCCAAGTAGCCGGGGAGCTGTTTTTT. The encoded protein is CASSQVAGELFF.